The TCR beta chain described here comes from a study of blood T cell repertoires in COVID-19. V was cut by 3 bases and J by 10 bases, with 16 bases left in between. The CDR3 covers 15 residues. Germline CDR1 reads MGHRA; CDR2 reads YSYEKL. Per the study methods: Quantification of nucleated cells was approximated via reference gene primer amplification. TCRdb's copy holds only in-frame clones and misses some; the assay was immunoSEQ multiplex PCR. The DNA gave D and trimming, while V, J and clone size come from that table. The data contain roughly 290,000 clones, more than 80% of them seen just once; the ten biggest clones take up 6.8%.

The gene calls are TRBV4-1 and TRBJ1-6, with D perhaps matching TRBD1 (6 bases). The sequence was collected from a woman between 25 and 40 years old with COVID-19, enrolled during active disease. Sequenced input: peripheral blood. CDR3 sequence: CASSHLTGVKSPLHF. CDR3 sequence (DNA): TGCGCCAGCAGCCATCTGACAGGTGTCAAATCACCCCTCCACTTT.